This T cell receptor (beta chain) stems from a study of T cells in Graves' hyperthyroidism and ophthalmopathy. This clonotype was observed a few times. The target antigen is unknown. RNA transcripts served as the template for amplifying TCR beta CDR3 regions. The HTBI primer set drove a first-round RT-PCR of the TCR CDR3. TCRdb reprocessed the multiplex PCR reads via MiXCR and lists one record per CDR3 protein. The sample consists of around 340,000 distinct CDR3 sequences, approximately 15% of them appearing once. For Graves' hyperthyroidism to be stable, ophthalmopathy could not progress within 18 months. Clinical symptoms, serum thyroxine and TRAb, thyroid ultrasound and orbital computed tomography together formed the diagnostic basis. V was clipped by 1 base and J by 5 bases, with 7 bases between them. The V gene's germline CDR1 is LGHNA and CDR2 YSLEER. This CDR3 comprises 13 residues. Study observations and caveats: Blood also showed most of the thyroid clonotypes that were expanded above 0.001. A model of 13 V-J pairs discriminated ophthalmopathy from stable hyperthyroidism.

The chain combines TRBV4-3 with TRBJ2-3; no firm D call. The TCR originated in a woman in her twenties or thirties with Graves' hyperthyroidism. The specimen was blood. The CDR3 spells CASSQALEDTQYF. CDR3 nucleotides: TGCGCCAGCAGCCAAGCCCTTGAAGATACGCAGTATTTT.